Listed below are T cell receptor beta chains from one sample, sequenced in a study of T-cell memory formation after mild COVID-19. TCRdb passed the 5' RACE reads through MiXCR, listing each CDR3 protein once. The sample has under 110,000 distinct CDR3 sequences, 12% seen once. The sample comprised PBMCs or a T cell subset sorted from them (not recorded which). These receptors all stem from an adult woman who had mild COVID-19 (a few samples of this study predate the infection). Cell type and time point are not known. The CDR3 runs from the conserved cysteine through the conserved F or W. The order of the fields is D gene, V gene, CDR3 protein. The D gene is left open where the match is weak.

.,TRBV7-3,CASSPTPRGEQFF
.,TRBV20-1,CSARDGLGSEQYF
.,TRBV11-2,CASSLMGNTYNEQFF
TRBD1,TRBV25-1,CASRTGIHEQFF
.,TRBV6-1,CASSEGVRYRGLQETQYF
TRBD1,TRBV9,CASSPPGTDSPLHF
.,TRBV29-1,CSALRDTDYGYTF
TRBD1,TRBV10-3,CAISETGGTEAFF
.,TRBV29-1,CSAGQSSYNEQFF
TRBD2,TRBV27,CASSWSGSHYEQYF
.,TRBV6-2/TRBV6-3,CASSTGGPPYNEQFF
.,TRBV29-1,CSVERPNLNTGELFF
TRBD2,TRBV4-1,CASSQELAASYEQYF
TRBD2,TRBV6-6,CASSNLLAGPTDTQYF
.,TRBV11-2,CASSRGTPYEQFF
.,TRBV6-5,CASSTGWADTQYF